This T cell receptor beta chain was sequenced in a study of CD8+CD57+ T cells in acquired aplastic anemia. Looking at the study overall: Sorting CD4+ and CD8+ cells gave DNA averaging about 3.3 ug. CD4+ cells from healthy donors averaged roughly 9.9 million reads.

Study-level points and caveats: Patients and controls had CD8+ Simpson's diversity values that were not significantly distinct. Patients and controls were found to share fewer than 35 CD8+ CDR3 sequences.

This clonotype was observed at least ten times. The antigen is not known. TCR beta VDJ and CDR3 profiling used genomic DNA as template. TCRdb independently ran MiXCR on the reads; one entry per CDR3 protein. This repertoire shows just over 400,000 distinct CDR3 sequences, about two thirds found once; its top ten account for approximately 4%. The sample taken for sequencing was sorted CD4+, CD8+, or CD8+CD57+ T cells (not recorded which) from PBMCs. The TCR originated in a human donor in good health, serving as a control.

CDR3 sequence: CASSLGQASEQYF. The CDR3 region has the DNA TGCGCCAGCAGCTTGGGGCAGGCCAGCGAGCAGTACTTC. The rearrangement links TRBV5-1 to TRBJ2-7; D call uncertain. The CDR3 loop spans 13 amino acids. Trimming left V 0 bases short and J 6 bases short, with 10 bases between. Germline loops: CDR1 SGHRS, CDR2 YFSETQ.